These 28 T cell receptor beta chains originate from one sample sequenced in a study of identical twins. TCRdb redid the calling of the 5' RACE reads with MiXCR, one entry per CDR3 protein. The data show under 800,000 distinct CDR3 sequences, with 20% to 25% seen just once and more than 4% held by the top ten. These data were also reused for a study on T cells expressing NK-cell markers.

Sample: PBMCs. The receptors were sampled from a woman aged 18-30 years in good health.

The gene calls are TRBV29-1 and TRBJ2-5; 8 positions agree with TRBD1. Trimming removed 6 bases from V and 4 bases from J; junction bases left unmatched: 13. CDR3 size: 15 residues. Germline-derived CDR1 and CDR2 are SQVTM and ANQGSEA. The CDR3 DNA reads TGCAGCGTCGCTCAGGGGGCCCGAGGACGAGAGACCCAGTACTTC. The encoded protein is CSVAQGARGRETQYF.

This clonotype was found once. V usage is TRBV7-8 and J usage is TRBJ2-7; TRBD2 is a possible D gene (6 bases). The V end was cut by 2 bases, the J end by 1 base, with 12 bases between. Germline CDR1 SGHVS, CDR2 FQNEAQ. This CDR3 comprises 15 residues. The CDR3 is CASSLFVEGSYEQYF. CDR3 nucleotide sequence: TGTGCCAGCAGCTTATTTGTGGAGGGTTCCTACGAGCAGTACTTC.

This clonotype was counted at least ten times. The chain links TRBV20-1 to TRBJ1-2; the D is unclear. Deletions cut 4 bases from V and 4 bases from J, with 7 bases between. Germline CDR1 DFQATT, CDR2 SNEGSKA (reference sequence). This CDR3 has 11 residues. CDR3 protein: CSATRSYGYTF. As DNA, the CDR3 is TGCAGTGCTACCCGCTCCTATGGCTACACCTTC.

The CDR3 here is CASRRTADTQYF. CDR3 nucleotide sequence: TGTGCCAGCAGGAGGACAGCGGATACGCAGTATTTT. The J gene is TRBJ2-3, the V gene TRBV6-2 or TRBV6-3; D may be TRBD1 (6 bases). This CDR3 is built from 12 residues. The germline V gene encodes CDR1 MNHEY and CDR2 SVGEGT. V was trimmed by 6 bases and J by 6 bases, leaving 10 bases between them.

In the case of this clonotype: An end of the junction does not agree with germline; a read error may underlie this. The chain links TRBV5-1 to TRBJ2-1, with 10 bases lining up with TRBD2. The germline gives CDR1 SGHRS, CDR2 YFSETQ. The CDR3 length is 17 residues. The CDR3 DNA reads TGCGCCAGCAGTCAGGGGCAGAGCGGGGGGGCCTATAATGAGCAGTTCTTC. It yields the protein CASSQGQSGGAYNEQFF.

This clonotype was found many times. This chain uses TRBV18 with TRBJ2-5, with D uncertain. The V gene's germline CDR1 is KGHSH and CDR2 LQKENI. This CDR3 spans 13 amino acids. V was shortened by 2 bases and J by 0 bases, with 4 bases between the two germline ends. The CDR3 region is CASSPGYQETQYF. The CDR3 coding sequence is TGTGCCAGCTCACCAGGGTACCAAGAGACCCAGTACTTC.

CDR3 protein: CASSFGGILSTGELFF. DNA of the CDR3: TGTGCCAGCAGCTTCGGGGGGATATTATCCACCGGGGAGCTGTTTTTT. J is TRBJ2-2 and V is TRBV7-8, with 7 bases fitting TRBD2. CDR1 SGHVS and CDR2 FQNEAQ come from the germline V gene. V was clipped by 3 bases and J by 4 bases; unmatched bases: 8. The CDR3 spans 16 residues.

The V gene is TRBV6-2 or TRBV6-3, the J gene TRBJ2-1; possibly TRBD2 for D (6 bases). Per germline, CDR1 MNHEY and CDR2 SVGEGT. Trimming pared 2 bases from V and 0 bases from J, leaving 11 bases between. CDR3 length: 16 amino acids. The CDR3 region is CASSYTWGGSYNEQFF. CDR3 DNA sequence: TGTGCCAGCAGTTACACCTGGGGAGGCTCCTACAATGAGCAGTTCTTC.

This clonotype occurred a few times. The chain is built from TRBV9 and TRBJ2-7; D call uncertain. CDR1 is SGDLS and CDR2 is YYNGEE in the germline V gene. V lost 0 bases and J 0 bases, leaving 7 bases between the germline ends. This CDR3 contains 14 residues. The CDR3 is CASSVAVDSYEQYF. The DNA for the CDR3 is TGTGCCAGCAGCGTAGCAGTAGACTCCTACGAGCAGTACTTC.

The rearrangement uses TRBV27 and TRBJ2-3; D ambiguous. The CDR3 has 15 residues. The germline CDR1 and CDR2 sequences are MNHEY and SMNVEV (reference sequence). Trimming took off 6 bases at V and 6 bases at J, with 19 bases between the two ends. For the CDR3, the DNA is TGTGCCAGCAGAATTGGGTTCGCCTCTCTGGATACGCAGTATTTT. This gives the protein CASRIGFASLDTQYF.

The chain combines TRBV7-2 with TRBJ2-4; the match to TRBD2 covers 8 bases. This CDR3 contains 14 residues. The V gene end was trimmed by 5 bases and the J gene end by 3 bases; junction bases not matched to a gene: 3. Germline values: CDR1 SGHTA, CDR2 FQGNSA. The CDR3 region is CASSLTSGKNIQYF. CDR3 sequence (DNA): TGTGCCAGCAGCCTAACTAGCGGCAAAAACATTCAGTACTTC.

V gene TRBV12-3 or TRBV12-4 combines with J gene TRBJ2-6, with D perhaps TRBD2 (6 bases). V lost 6 bases and J lost 8, with 17 bases in between. This CDR3 comprises 15 residues. CDR3 sequence: CASRAGRVGPNVLTF. The CDR3 coding sequence is TGTGCCAGCAGGGCGGGACGAGTTGGACCCAACGTCCTGACTTTC.

The V gene is TRBV5-1, the J gene TRBJ2-7; D might be TRBD2 (6 bases). From germline, CDR1 is SGHRS and CDR2 YFSETQ. The germline V and J ends were trimmed by 4 bases and 7 bases, with 15 bases remaining between them. This CDR3 has 13 amino acids. CDR3 amino acids: CASSRGGDSEQYF. CDR3 coding DNA: TGCGCCAGCAGCCGCGGAGGGGATTCTGAGCAGTACTTC.

This clonotype was seen a handful of times. The CDR3: CASSFDRLGSTDTQYF. Here the CDR3 DNA reads TGCGCCAGCAGCTTCGACAGGCTGGGCTCCACAGATACGCAGTATTTT. The genes are TRBV5-1 and TRBJ2-3, with D possibly TRBD1 on 6 matching bases. Trimming cost V 2 bases and J 2 bases, with 15 bases left between them. Germline V gives CDR1 SGHRS, CDR2 YFSETQ. The CDR3 length is 16 residues.

This clonotype has only a few counts. V usage is TRBV5-1 and J usage is TRBJ2-1; D is perhaps TRBD2 (6 bases). Germline-derived CDR1 and CDR2 are SGHRS and YFSETQ. This CDR3 comprises 15 residues. V was trimmed by 7 bases and J by 2 bases, leaving 16 bases between them. The CDR3 region is CASVPRDSTYNEQFF. In DNA, the CDR3 is TGCGCCAGCGTCCCCCGGGACTCTACCTACAATGAGCAGTTCTTC.

This clonotype has more than one count but fewer than ten. The chain combines TRBV21-1 with TRBJ2-1; the D call in the table, TRBD1, was not verified against the DNA. TRBV21-1 is a pseudogene segment. The CDR3 extends over 13 amino acids. CDR3 protein: CASSPPGTGVYFF. In DNA, the CDR3 is TGTGCCAGCAGCCCGCCCGGGACAGGGGTTTACTTCTTC.

This clonotype was seen only a few times. The CDR3 region has the DNA TGTGCCAGCAGCCCCGGGACTACCCAAGGAGACGGGGAGCTGTTTTTT. Its translation is CASSPGTTQGDGELFF. The chain is built from TRBV7-9 and TRBJ2-2; 7 positions agree with TRBD2. Trimming cost V 5 bases and J 7 bases; bases outside gene matches: 13. CDR1 is SEHNR, CDR2 FQNEAQ, per germline (reference sequence). CDR3 length equals 16 residues.

The chain uses TRBV12-3 or TRBV12-4 and TRBJ2-3; either TRBD1 or TRBD2 may fit D (6 bases each). This CDR3 region has 17 residues. V lost 6 bases and J 6 bases, leaving 25 bases between the germline ends. The DNA of the CDR3 is TGTGCCAGCAGCCCCAAAGGAGGGGGTGGAATCCGGGATACGCAGTATTTT. It codes for CASSPKGGGGIRDTQYF.

The chain uses TRBV29-1 and TRBJ2-1; D unclear. This CDR3 spans 14 amino acids. The V end was cut by 5 bases, the J end by 0 bases, with 11 bases between. The germline V gene encodes CDR1 SQVTM and CDR2 ANQGSEA. CDR3 loop: CSVPGRISYNEQFF. The CDR3 DNA reads as TGCAGCGTTCCGGGTCGGATCTCCTACAATGAGCAGTTCTTC.

This clonotype was recorded a few times. The chain links TRBV12-2 to TRBJ2-1; no check of the table's D call, TRBD2, against the DNA was made. TRBV12-2 constitutes a pseudogene. CDR3 size: 18 residues. As DNA, the CDR3 is TGTGCAAGTCGCTTAAGTCCGGGAGGGCAGAACGGCAACAATGAGCAGTTCTTC. This encodes CASRLSPGGQNGNNEQFF.

CDR3 residues: CSARESGIGEQYF. CDR3 sequence (DNA): TGCAGTGCTAGAGAATCGGGGATCGGAGAGCAGTACTTC. The chain combines TRBV20-1 with TRBJ2-7, with a possible D match to TRBD2 (5 bases). Trimming took off 0 bases at V and 7 bases at J, with 13 bases between the two ends. CDR1 is DFQATT, CDR2 SNEGSKA, per germline (reference sequence). There are 13 residues in the CDR3.

This clonotype was counted ten times or more. The V gene is TRBV6-1, the J gene TRBJ1-1, with 7 bases matching TRBD1. V was pared by 5 bases and J by 1 base, with 4 bases of the junction left unmatched. Germline CDR1 and CDR2: MNHNS and SASEGT. The CDR3 spans 14 residues. The CDR3 nucleotides read TGTGCCAGCAGTAGGACAGGCTGGAACACTGAAGCTTTCTTT. This translates into CASSRTGWNTEAFF.

This clonotype was seen ten or more times. The rearrangement uses TRBV20-1 and TRBJ1-1; no clear D. Germline lookup yields CDR1 DFQATT and CDR2 SNEGSKA (reference sequence). V was clipped by 5 bases and J by 7 bases, with 11 bases between them. CDR3 size: 11 residues. The CDR3 protein is CSAGRSNEAFF. DNA of the CDR3: TGCAGTGCTGGGAGGAGCAATGAAGCTTTCTTT.

The table lists this clonotype with a few counts. J is TRBJ2-3 and V is TRBV18; tentatively, D is TRBD1 (5 bases). Trimming removed 2 bases from V and 6 bases from J, with 9 bases in between. CDR3 length equals 13 residues. Per the germline V gene, CDR1 is KGHSH and CDR2 is LQKENI. The CDR3 sequence: CASSPSQEDTQYF. The DNA for the CDR3 is TGTGCCAGCTCACCATCACAGGAGGATACGCAGTATTTT.

The chain employs TRBV12-3 or TRBV12-4 and TRBJ2-7; 8 bases match TRBD2. J lost 3 bases, V lost 7 bases, and 11 bases had no gene match. The CDR3 is made up of 15 amino acids. CDR3 nucleotide sequence: TGTGCCAGCACTCGAGCATCCAGCGGGAGCTACGAGCAGTACTTC. This codes for CASTRASSGSYEQYF.

A single count supports this clonotype. Here the CDR3 DNA reads TGCAGTGCCGCGAGGGGAAGCAATCAGCCCCAGCATTTT. Translating gives CSAARGSNQPQHF. The chain is built from TRBV20-1 and TRBJ1-5, with D possibly TRBD1 on 5 matching bases. The CDR3 totals 13 residues. V gave up 6 bases and J gave up 1 base, with 10 bases separating them. CDR1 and CDR2 (germline): DFQATT, SNEGSKA (reference sequence).

The CDR3 DNA sequence: TGTGCCAGCTCATCCACACACCAGGGGGGTAGCTCCTACGAGCAGTACTTC. The encoded protein is CASSSTHQGGSSYEQYF. V is TRBV18 and J is TRBJ2-7, with D tentatively TRBD1 (7 bases). Trimming removed 5 bases from V and 0 bases from J, with 20 bases in between. This CDR3 is 17 amino acids long. The germline V gene has CDR1 KGHSH and CDR2 LQKENI.

The V gene is TRBV9, the J gene TRBJ2-1; no clear D gene. Germline-derived CDR1 and CDR2 are SGDLS and YYNGEE. The ends were cut back, 3 bases at V and 1 base at J, with 8 bases in the middle. The CDR3 totals 14 residues. For the CDR3, the DNA is TGTGCCAGCAGCGCCGTGGCGTCCTACAATGAGCAGTTCTTC. It is translated as CASSAVASYNEQFF.